This entry features one T cell receptor (beta chain) sequence. Its antigen is currently unknown. Together with a sample-barcoded 5' primer, a J-beta primer mix was included in a second PCR lasting roughly 6 to 12 cycles. TCRdb reprocessed the 5' RACE reads with MiXCR, giving one entry per CDR3 protein. The top ten clones hold 0.65% to 0.95% of a sample with fewer than 1,200,000 distinct CDR3 sequences, 25% of them seen once. Looked up from germline, CDR1 is DFQATT and CDR2 is SNEGSKA (reference sequence). Trimming took 2 bases from V and 9 from J, leaving 20 bases between them. The CDR3 consists of 15 residues. The sample is drawn from a study of blood T cells in healthy people across ages. Study-wide findings and caveats: The recorded TCR beta diversity per million T cells decreased in a roughly linear manner with age. Nothing was known about donor CMV status, and this possibly confounded expanded clonotype changes. Investigators treated diversity estimates from one million T cells as underestimates.

The sample also formed part of further work on T cells of mothers and their children. As that report states: The authors found no persistent microchimeric T cell clones.

The sequence was collected from a girl aged 2-9 years in good health. This chain joins TRBV20-1 and TRBJ2-4; tentative D call: TRBD2 (6 bases). Sequencing input: blood. CDR3 amino acids: CSARNLRGSDSIQYF. CDR3 nucleotides: TGCAGTGCTAGAAATCTCCGGGGGAGCGATAGCATTCAGTACTTC.